This T cell receptor beta chain was captured in a study of blood T cell repertoires in COVID-19. Study context: T cells, B-cell-depleted T cells, or PBMCs supplied cDNA or gDNA.

TCRdb's copy holds only in-frame clones and misses some; the assay was immunoSEQ multiplex PCR. Among 450,000 to 500,000 clones listed, less than 90% were seen once. Allocation to cohorts depended on clinical history reported by the participants. The length of the CDR3 is 15 residues. V dropped 5 bases and J dropped 4 bases, with 15 bases sitting between them. CDR1 and CDR2 from the germline V gene are MDHEN and SYDVKM. Sequenced sample: PBMCs or T cells enriched from blood (not recorded which). The TCR originated in an older woman who had recovered from COVID-19. This rearrangement joins TRBV28 to TRBJ2-1; D may be TRBD1 (6 bases). DNA for the CDR3: TGTGCCAGCAGTGTGTACAGGGACATGTACAATGAGCAGTTCTTC. Protein product: CASSVYRDMYNEQFF.